Reported below is one T cell receptor (beta chain). Original analysis: Amplifying reference gene primers gave estimates of nucleated cell counts. Profiling relied on immunoSEQ multiplex PCR, and the TCRdb table lists in-frame clones only, not all of them. D and trimming were read from the DNA, whereas the V and J calls and clone size are those reported in that table. The sample has around 130,000 clones, roughly four fifths seen once. Germline V gene sequence: CDR1 SGHAT, CDR2 FQNNGV. V was shortened by 1 base and J by 3 bases, with 12 bases between the two germline ends. The CDR3 totals 15 residues. The source of the sample is a study of blood T cell repertoires in COVID-19.

The genes are TRBV11-2 and TRBJ1-2, with D possibly TRBD1 on 5 matching bases. The TCR comes from a human donor in a cohort sampled during active COVID-19. Sequenced sample: peripheral blood. The CDR3 spells CASSLVSGHDYGYTF. In nucleotides, the CDR3 is TGTGCCAGCAGCTTAGTATCAGGGCATGACTATGGCTACACCTTC.